This passage covers 23 T cell receptor beta chains from one sample sequenced in a study of regulatory T cells in long-lasting Graves disease. Regarding time point: persistent/refractory GD, antithyroid drugs over 5 years with positive TRAb. PBMC-extracted RNA yielded the TCR library. Combining iRepertoire HTBI primers with Arm-PCR of CDR3 regions, the authors built TCR beta libraries. Each CDR3 protein gets one entry after TCRdb re-called the multiplex PCR reads with MiXCR. The data contain approximately 400,000 distinct CDR3 sequences, about 25% of them singletons. Sample: peripheral blood mononuclear cells (PBMCs), taken when the disease was refractory, from a patient treated with antithyroid drugs. The receptor source for this set is a female donor with Graves disease.

This clonotype occurred many times. The chain uses TRBV28 and TRBJ2-7, with TRBD1 as a possible D gene (6 bases). CDR3 length: 10 residues. Trimming removed 7 bases from V and 6 bases from J, with 7 bases in between. The V gene's germline CDR1 is MDHEN and CDR2 SYDVKM. In DNA, the CDR3 is TGTGCCAGCATAGGGGGCGAGCAGTACTTC. Amino acid sequence: CASIGGEQYF.

The rearrangement links TRBV11-3 to TRBJ2-2, with D possibly being TRBD2 (6 bases). V was shortened by 5 bases and J by 6 bases, with 16 bases between the two germline ends. This CDR3 is 15 amino acids long. Germline V gene sequence: CDR1 SGHNT, CDR2 YENEEA. In nucleotides, the CDR3 is TGTGCCAGCAGCCAAAGAACTAGCTACGCCGGGGAGCTGTTTTTT. Encoded protein: CASSQRTSYAGELFF.

This chain links TRBV5-1 with TRBJ2-2; 14 nucleotides line up with TRBD2. With 4 bases clipped from V and 5 bases from J, the junction kept 4 bases outside the gene matches. Germline CDR1 is SGHRS and CDR2 is YFSETQ. The CDR3 covers 16 residues. Here the CDR3 reads CASSLGTSGGTGELFF. As DNA, the CDR3 is TGCGCCAGCAGCCTCGGGACTAGCGGGGGTACCGGGGAGCTGTTTTTT.

This clonotype was seen ten or more times. The chain is built from TRBV28 and TRBJ1-5, with TRBD1 identical over 10 bases. V shed 6 bases and J 1 base; nucleotides not matched to a gene: 3. The CDR3 is 15 amino acids. The germline gives CDR1 MDHEN, CDR2 SYDVKM. The CDR3 protein is CASSKTGGSNQPQHF. The CDR3 DNA is TGTGCCAGCAGCAAGACAGGGGGCAGCAATCAGCCCCAGCATTTT.

Only a few counts were recorded for this clonotype. This chain joins TRBV20-1 and TRBJ1-5; perhaps TRBD1 as D (5 bases). The CDR3 is made up of 14 amino acids. Trimming took off 2 bases at V and 3 bases at J, with 11 bases between the two ends. Germline lookup yields CDR1 DFQATT and CDR2 SNEGSKA (reference sequence). The CDR3 DNA follows: TGCAGTGCTAGAACACAGGTTTACAATCAGCCCCAGCATTTT. It specifies CSARTQVYNQPQHF.

V and J are TRBV7-2 and TRBJ2-5, with 7 bases matching TRBD2. Trimming removed 1 base from V and 2 bases from J; junction bases left unmatched: 10. CDR1 and CDR2 from the germline V gene are SGHTA and FQGNSA. The CDR3 contains 17 residues. The CDR3 reads CASSLVPGGGPQETQYF. The CDR3 DNA is TGTGCCAGCAGCTTAGTTCCCGGGGGAGGGCCACAAGAGACCCAGTACTTC.

This clonotype appeared many times. The chain carries TRBV7-2 and TRBJ2-5, with 9 bases matching TRBD2. Germline V gene lookup returns CDR1 SGHTA and CDR2 FQGNSA. Trimming removed 6 bases from V and 5 bases from J; junction bases left unmatched: 7. CDR3 length: 14 amino acids. The CDR3, as DNA: TGTGCCAGCAGAACCGGGACTAGCAGGGAGACCCAGTACTTC. This encodes CASRTGTSRETQYF.

The CDR3 reads CACTPGRSPDLNSPLHF. CDR3 bases: TGTGCCTGCACTCCGGGCCGTAGCCCCGACTTGAATTCACCCCTCCACTTT. The V call is TRBV30, the J call TRBJ1-6, with D unclear. The ends were cut back, 6 bases at V and 7 bases at J, with 25 bases in the middle. The CDR3 is 17 residues long. Germline values: CDR1 GTSNPN, CDR2 SVGIG (reference sequence).

The chain couples TRBV6-5 to TRBJ1-2; 7 positions match TRBD1. Germline V gives CDR1 MNHEY, CDR2 SVGAGI. The V gene end was trimmed by 4 bases and the J gene end by 4 bases; junction bases not matched to a gene: 6. The CDR3 is 14 amino acids. The chain's CDR3 is CASSSMTGSYGYTF. The CDR3 DNA reads as TGTGCCAGCAGTTCCATGACAGGGTCCTATGGCTACACCTTC.

The J gene is TRBJ2-5, the V gene TRBV7-9, with TRBD2 matching over 11 bases. With V trimmed by 2 bases and J by 5 bases, 4 bases remained unmatched. CDR1 and CDR2 (germline): SEHNR, FQNEAQ (reference sequence). The CDR3 sequence is 15 residues long. The CDR3 DNA is TGTGCCAGCAGCTTATATTCTAGCGGGAGGGAGACCCAGTACTTC. Its protein is CASSLYSSGRETQYF.

The V gene is TRBV10-3, the J gene TRBJ2-7; D ambiguous. Per germline, CDR1 ENHRY and CDR2 SYGVKD. CDR3 size: 14 residues. V lost 0 bases and J lost 4, with 10 bases in between. The CDR3 DNA is TGTGCCATCAGTGAGTCGGCAGCTCTTTACGAGCAGTACTTC. Its translation is CAISESAALYEQYF.

This clonotype came up many times. The rearrangement uses TRBV28 and TRBJ1-2; D remains unclear. Germline V gene lookup returns CDR1 MDHEN and CDR2 SYDVKM. The CDR3 runs to 12 residues. Trimming took 4 bases from V and 4 from J, leaving 7 bases between them. CDR3 loop: CASSSGLYGYTF. CDR3 sequence (DNA): TGTGCCAGCAGTTCGGGCCTCTATGGCTACACCTTC.

This clonotype was seen a handful of times. The rearrangement links TRBV6-1 to TRBJ1-5; 7 nucleotides line up with TRBD1. CDR1 is MNHNS and CDR2 is SASEGT in the germline V gene. This CDR3 comprises 14 residues. The trim removed 7 bases at V and 7 bases at J, leaving 10 bases unmatched. The CDR3 coding sequence is TGTGCCAGCACCCTCGACAGGGACGAACAGCCCCAGCATTTT. Translated: CASTLDRDEQPQHF.

The chain links TRBV7-9 to TRBJ2-7; D is unclear. This CDR3 comprises 14 residues. Trimming shortened V by 3 bases and J by 3 bases, and 12 bases separated the two germline ends. Germline values: CDR1 SEHNR, CDR2 FQNEAQ (reference sequence). This CDR3 is CASSFIPLDYEQYF. The CDR3 DNA reads as TGTGCCAGCAGCTTTATCCCCCTGGACTACGAGCAGTACTTC.

This clonotype occurred a few times. The rearrangement joins TRBV5-1 to TRBJ1-1, with no clear D. CDR1 is SGHRS and CDR2 is YFSETQ in the germline V gene. The V end lost 0 bases, the J end lost 3 bases, and 12 bases lay between the germline ends. The CDR3 has 15 residues. CDR3 coding DNA: TGCGCCAGCAGCTTGGGTCCTTCGGCGTACACTGAAGCTTTCTTT. Translating it yields CASSLGPSAYTEAFF.

The chain carries TRBV5-1 and TRBJ1-1; no firm D call. V dropped 0 bases and J dropped 0 bases, with 9 bases sitting between them. Germline CDR1 SGHRS, CDR2 YFSETQ. This CDR3 has 15 amino acids. CDR3 amino acids: CASSLGRTMNTEAFF. CDR3 nucleotide sequence: TGCGCCAGCAGCTTGGGGCGGACCATGAACACTGAAGCTTTCTTT.

The chain combines TRBV10-3 with TRBJ2-3; D remains ambiguous. The CDR3 extends over 11 amino acids. Germline values: CDR1 ENHRY, CDR2 SYGVKD. With 6 bases removed from V and 6 bases from J, the gap between germline ends came to 7 bases. In DNA, the CDR3 is TGTGCCATCAGGGCAGTCGATACGCAGTATTTT. Translation gives CAIRAVDTQYF.

V gene TRBV6-1 combines with J gene TRBJ1-2; 7 nucleotides align to TRBD1. J gave up 4 bases and V 6 bases, and 8 bases lay outside the gene matches. The V gene's germline CDR1 is MNHNS and CDR2 SASEGT. The CDR3 extends over 14 amino acids. CDR3 sequence (DNA): TGTGCCAGCAGCCTCCGGGACAGACCCTATGGCTACACCTTC. It translates to CASSLRDRPYGYTF.

The chain couples TRBV7-3 to TRBJ2-5; D uncertain. This CDR3 is built from 13 residues. Germline-derived CDR1 and CDR2 are SGHTA and FQGTGA. V was pared by 5 bases and J by 7 bases, with 14 bases between. In DNA form, the CDR3 reads TGTGCCAGCAGCCCAAGCTCAAGAATGACCCAGTACTTC. This gives the protein CASSPSSRMTQYF.

This clonotype came up a few times. The V call is TRBV6-2 or TRBV6-3, the J call TRBJ2-7; perhaps TRBD2 as D (5 bases). V was clipped by 0 bases and J by 6 bases, with 12 bases between them. This CDR3 has 14 amino acids. Germline V CDR1 and CDR2: MNHEY, SVGEGT. For the CDR3, the DNA is TGTGCCAGCAGTTACTCGAGAGCTAGCCTCGAGCAGTACTTC. Its protein is CASSYSRASLEQYF.

This clonotype has at least ten counts. The chain employs TRBV7-9 and TRBJ2-7, with D unclear. The germline CDR1 and CDR2 sequences are SEHNR and FQNEAQ (reference sequence). Trimming pared 5 bases from V and 5 bases from J, leaving 7 bases between. The CDR3 totals 11 residues. CDR3 amino acids: CASSDYDEQYF. The CDR3 nucleotides read TGTGCCAGCAGCGATTACGACGAGCAGTACTTC.

This clonotype appeared a few times. This rearrangement joins TRBV10-2 to TRBJ2-7; no definite D call. The V gene lost 6 bases and the J gene lost 2 bases, with 11 bases spanning the gap. This CDR3 is 13 amino acids long. Germline loops: CDR1 WSHSY, CDR2 SAAADI. CDR3 nucleotide sequence: TGCGCCAGCAGAGATAAGCACCCCTACGAGCAGTACTTC. Encoded protein: CASRDKHPYEQYF.

This clonotype was counted a few times. The V gene is TRBV25-1, the J gene TRBJ2-2; 9 bases align to TRBD2. The ends lost 6 bases at V and 7 bases at J; junction bases unmatched: 9. Germline V gives CDR1 MGHDK, CDR2 SYGVNS. The CDR3 extends over 15 amino acids. CDR3 DNA: TGTGCCAGCAGCGTAGCGGGAGCCGGTATCGGGGAGCTGTTTTTT. It is translated as CASSVAGAGIGELFF.